The rows below give T cell receptor beta chains drawn from one sample of a study of blood T cell repertoires in COVID-19. Sequenced by immunoSEQ multiplex PCR; TCRdb stores in-frame clones only, minus some. The sample holds some 120,000 clones; roughly four fifths are singletons and the top ten take around 13%. The sequenced sample was peripheral blood. Receptors were obtained from a human donor in a cohort sampled during active COVID-19. The conserved cysteine and the conserved F or W are not part of the CDR3 here.

v_gene	j_gene	CDR3aa
TRBV7-2	TRBJ2-7	ASSLESQSAYEQY
TRBV4-1	TRBJ1-3	ASSQEVQGNTIY
TRBV5-1	TRBJ1-2	ASSSGTGGYGYT
TRBV4-1	TRBJ1-2	ASSQDRGVPGLEGYT
TRBV18	TRBJ1-3	ASSPSSGGSGNTIY
TRBV3-1/TRBV3-2	TRBJ2-1	ASSHYRDYFYNEQF
TRBV11-2	TRBJ2-3	ASSSLDRETDTQY
TRBV30	TRBJ1-1	AWTKRGRAEAF
TRBV25-1	TRBJ2-5	ASSEYLAGGFQETQY
TRBV5-1	TRBJ1-1	ASSFTGTGSRTEAF
TRBV27	TRBJ2-7	ASRLAGGLRAYEQY
TRBV5-5	TRBJ1-2	ASSYNLALGHGYT
TRBV2	TRBJ1-2	ASPRSDSAYGYT
TRBV2	TRBJ1-4	ASSGGQGYEKLF
TRBV5-6	TRBJ2-7	ASSLRGWDRGNEQY
TRBV2	TRBJ2-7	ASRARDRGYEQY
TRBV7-9	TRBJ2-2	ASSLTSGDTGELF
TRBV18	TRBJ2-5	ASSPNQGQGTQY
TRBV5-4	TRBJ1-1	ASSLVAENTEAF
TRBV9	TRBJ2-2	ASSAGHRTGELF
TRBV7-9	TRBJ2-3	ASSFNADTQY
TRBV11-2	TRBJ1-3	ASSLSVSRNTIY
TRBV5-1	TRBJ1-2	ASSLVGDGYT
TRBV5-1	TRBJ2-7	ASSLDGQGTSTGQY